One TCR beta chain is described in this entry. Antigen unknown. The sample is drawn from a study of lymphopenia after photon versus proton radiotherapy. This table comes from immunoSEQ multiplex PCR, and its TCRdb copy is limited to in-frame clones, with some not included. Of approximately 70,000 clones listed, approximately 90% were seen once; the top ten hold roughly 13%. The germline gives CDR1 MNHNS, CDR2 SASEGT. V trimming: 4 bases; J trimming: 1 base; junction bases outside the gene matches: 13. The CDR3 has 18 residues. General study findings and limits: After lymphocyte nadir, photon-treated repertoires showed oligoclonal expansion, especially CD8+ Temra.

The V gene is TRBV6-1, the J gene TRBJ2-1; TRBD2 matches at 7 bases. The sequence derives from an elderly man with esophageal cancer. The sample consisted of peripheral blood, taken from a patient treated with proton-based radiotherapy. The CDR3 bases are TGTGCCAGCAGTGTATCGCTAGCGGTTGGGGGATCCTACAATGAGCAGTTCTTC. This gives the protein CASSVSLAVGGSYNEQFF.